The 9 T cell receptor beta chains below all came from one sample that was sequenced in a study of blood T cell repertoires in COVID-19. Only in-frame clones appear in the TCRdb table, and some are missing; sequencing was by immunoSEQ multiplex PCR. The sample lists around 140,000 clones; 80% to 90% were seen once. Sequencing was done on a sample of peripheral blood. The receptors originated from a man in his sixties with active or convalescent COVID-19.

The chain employs TRBV5-6 and TRBJ2-1; 8 bases agree with TRBD2. The J segment lost 10 bases and the V segment lost 0 bases, leaving 9 bases of the junction unmatched. Germline V gives CDR1 SGHDT, CDR2 YYEEEE. CDR3 size: 15 residues. The CDR3 region is CASSLAAGGQWEQFF. In nucleotides, the CDR3 is TGTGCCAGCAGCTTGGCTGCGGGAGGCCAATGGGAGCAGTTCTTC.

This chain uses TRBV27 with TRBJ1-5; D remains unclear. Trimming took 4 bases from V and 3 from J, leaving 10 bases between them. The CDR3 spans 14 residues. Per germline, CDR1 MNHEY and CDR2 SMNVEV (reference sequence). The CDR3 bases are TGTGCCAGCAGTTGGTCCTACGACAATCAGCCCCAGCATTTT. This gives the protein CASSWSYDNQPQHF.

A single count supports this clone. The V gene is TRBV30, the J gene TRBJ2-7; weak D call: TRBD2 (5 bases). CDR1 and CDR2 from the germline V gene are GTSNPN and SVGIG (reference sequence). The CDR3 is made up of 13 amino acids. Trimming removed 7 bases from V and 0 bases from J, with 13 bases in between. CDR3 coding DNA: TGTGCCTACCGGAAGCGGAACTCCTACGAGCAGTACTTC. Translation: CAYRKRNSYEQYF.

This clone was observed once. This chain uses TRBV12-3 or TRBV12-4 with TRBJ2-7; possibly TRBD1 for D (6 bases). The V gene lost 3 bases and the J gene lost 6 bases, with 6 bases spanning the gap. This CDR3 has 11 residues. CDR3 DNA sequence: TGTGCCAGCAGTTTGGGGGCCGAGCAGTACTTC. This codes for CASSLGAEQYF.

The count of this clone is one. In the same sample, other DNA sequences code for this CDR3. The chain couples TRBV5-1 to TRBJ1-5, with a tentative D call TRBD1 (5 bases). V lost 0 bases to trimming and J lost 5 bases, with 9 bases between them. Germline CDR1 is SGHRS and CDR2 is YFSETQ. This CDR3 has 14 amino acids. The CDR3, as DNA: TGCGCCAGCAGCTTGGCTTCGGGGGATCAGCCCCAGCATTTT. This encodes CASSLASGDQPQHF.

The genes are TRBV19 and TRBJ1-2; 7 nucleotides match TRBD1. Germline CDR1 and CDR2: LNHDA and SQIVND (reference sequence). The CDR3 has 13 residues. With V trimmed by 4 bases and J by 7 bases, 6 bases remained unmatched. The CDR3 reads CASSNKGAVGYTF. The CDR3 DNA reads TGTGCCAGTAGTAATAAGGGGGCGGTTGGCTACACCTTC.

The genes are TRBV9 and TRBJ2-4; 7 bases agree with TRBD1. Germline assignment: CDR1 SGDLS and CDR2 YYNGEE. V shed 3 bases, J shed 7 bases, and the junction held 1 base outside the gene matches. This CDR3 spans 12 amino acids. This CDR3 reads CASSDRGNIQYF. DNA for the CDR3: TGTGCCAGCAGCGACAGGGGCAACATTCAGTACTTC.

The chain is built from TRBV19 and TRBJ1-1, with TRBD1 identical over 7 bases. The V gene end was trimmed by 6 bases and the J gene end by 0 bases; junction bases not matched to a gene: 4. There are 14 residues in the CDR3. The germline V gene has CDR1 LNHDA and CDR2 SQIVND (reference sequence). The CDR3 DNA reads as TGTGCCAGTAGAGACAGGGCTATGAACACTGAAGCTTTCTTT. This codes for CASRDRAMNTEAFF.

CDR3 nucleotides: TGTGCCAGCTGGGGCGGGAGCTCCTACGAGCAGTACTTC. Translated, it gives CASWGGSSYEQYF. This chain joins TRBV6-5 and TRBJ2-7, with 7 bases that match TRBD2. CDR1 and CDR2 (germline): MNHEY, SVGAGI. V lost 8 bases and J lost 0; bases outside the gene matches: 4. The CDR3 extends over 13 amino acids.